This T cell receptor (beta chain) derives from a study of OX40 agonist ivuxolimab in advanced cancers. The CDR3 runs 14 residues. The germline CDR1 and CDR2 sequences are SGHNT and YENEEA. Germline trimming cut 5 bases from V and 5 bases from J; bases unmatched to any gene: 5. The repertoire was sequenced with immunoSEQ multiplex PCR; TCRdb's copy has only in-frame clones and lacks some. Of 60,000 to 85,000 clones listed, over 75% are singletons. The chain carries TRBV11-3 and TRBJ1-4; 7 nucleotides align to TRBD1. The TCR comes from an adult with an advanced solid tumor such as melanoma, head and neck, liver or kidney cancer. Source: CD4+ or CD8+ T cells sorted from blood, taken in a trial of the OX40 agonist ivuxolimab. CDR3 sequence reads: CASSDDRVNEKLFF. CDR3 nucleotide sequence: TGTGCCAGCAGCGACGACAGGGTAAATGAAAAACTGTTTTTT.